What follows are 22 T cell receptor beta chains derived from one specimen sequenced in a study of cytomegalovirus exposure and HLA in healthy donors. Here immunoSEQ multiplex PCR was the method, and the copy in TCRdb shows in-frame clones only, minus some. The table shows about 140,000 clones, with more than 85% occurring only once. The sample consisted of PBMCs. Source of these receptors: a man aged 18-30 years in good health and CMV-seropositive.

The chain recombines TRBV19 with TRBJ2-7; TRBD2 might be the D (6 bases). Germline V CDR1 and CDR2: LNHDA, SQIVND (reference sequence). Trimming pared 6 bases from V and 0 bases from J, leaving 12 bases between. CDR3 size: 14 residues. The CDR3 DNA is TGTGCCAGTAGCTCGGGACTTATCTCCTACGAGCAGTACTTC. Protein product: CASSSGLISYEQYF.

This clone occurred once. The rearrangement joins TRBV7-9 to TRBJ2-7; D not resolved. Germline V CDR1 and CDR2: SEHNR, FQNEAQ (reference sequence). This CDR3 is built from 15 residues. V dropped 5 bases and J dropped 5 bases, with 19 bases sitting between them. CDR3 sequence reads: CASSPAANLRDEQYF. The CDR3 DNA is TGTGCCAGCAGCCCTGCGGCAAACCTCCGGGACGAGCAGTACTTC.

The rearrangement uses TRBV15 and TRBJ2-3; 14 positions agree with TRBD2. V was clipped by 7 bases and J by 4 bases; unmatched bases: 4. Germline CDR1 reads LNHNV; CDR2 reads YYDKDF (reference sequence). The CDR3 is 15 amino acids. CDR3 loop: CATKGLAGAADTQYF. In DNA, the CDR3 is TGTGCCACCAAGGGACTAGCGGGAGCGGCAGATACGCAGTATTTT.

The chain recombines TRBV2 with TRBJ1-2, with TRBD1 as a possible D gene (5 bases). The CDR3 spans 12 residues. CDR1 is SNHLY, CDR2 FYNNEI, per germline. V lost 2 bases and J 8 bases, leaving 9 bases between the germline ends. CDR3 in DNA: TGTGCCAGCAGTGAAAGGGGTCACGGCTACACCTTC. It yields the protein CASSERGHGYTF.

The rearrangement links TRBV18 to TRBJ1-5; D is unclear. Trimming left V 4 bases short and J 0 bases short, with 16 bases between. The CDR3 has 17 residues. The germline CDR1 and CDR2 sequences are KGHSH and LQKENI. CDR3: CASSHLSGRDSNQPQHF. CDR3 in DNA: TGTGCCAGCTCACACCTTTCTGGCCGGGATAGCAATCAGCCCCAGCATTTT.

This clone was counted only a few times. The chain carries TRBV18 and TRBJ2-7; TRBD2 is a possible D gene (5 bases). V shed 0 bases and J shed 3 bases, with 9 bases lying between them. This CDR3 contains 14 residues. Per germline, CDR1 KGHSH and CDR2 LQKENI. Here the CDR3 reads CASSPPRGSYEQYF. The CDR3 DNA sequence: TGTGCCAGCTCACCACCCCGAGGGAGCTACGAGCAGTACTTC.

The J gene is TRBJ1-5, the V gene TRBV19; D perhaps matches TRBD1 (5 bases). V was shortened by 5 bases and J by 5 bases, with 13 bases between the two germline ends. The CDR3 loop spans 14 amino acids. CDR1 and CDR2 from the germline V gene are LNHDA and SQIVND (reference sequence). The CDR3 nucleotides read TGTGCCAGTAGTCCGACAGTTGGATATCAGCCCCAGCATTTT. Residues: CASSPTVGYQPQHF.

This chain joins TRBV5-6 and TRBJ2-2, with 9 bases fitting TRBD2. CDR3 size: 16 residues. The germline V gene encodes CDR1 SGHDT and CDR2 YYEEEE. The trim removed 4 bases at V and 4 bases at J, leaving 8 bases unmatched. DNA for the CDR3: TGTGCCAGCAGCCCCGGCGGGGGGGGGCGCACCGGGGAGCTGTTTTTT. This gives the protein CASSPGGGGRTGELFF.

In nucleotides, the CDR3 is TGTGCCAGCAGCTTAAACCGTGCCCGGGACACCTTC. Protein product: CASSLNRARDTF. The genes are TRBV5-6 and TRBJ1-2, with D unresolved. CDR3 size: 12 residues. Between the trimmed V and J ends, which lost 2 bases and 12 bases, there was a span of 14 bases. CDR1 is SGHDT and CDR2 is YYEEEE in the germline V gene.

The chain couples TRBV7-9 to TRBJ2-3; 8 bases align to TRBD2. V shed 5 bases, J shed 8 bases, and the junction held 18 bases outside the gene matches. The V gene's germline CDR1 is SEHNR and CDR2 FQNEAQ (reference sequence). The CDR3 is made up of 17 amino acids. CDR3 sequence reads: CASSVLSSGPSSSTQYF. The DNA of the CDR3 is TGTGCCAGCAGCGTCCTCTCTAGCGGGCCCTCATCTAGTACGCAGTATTTT.

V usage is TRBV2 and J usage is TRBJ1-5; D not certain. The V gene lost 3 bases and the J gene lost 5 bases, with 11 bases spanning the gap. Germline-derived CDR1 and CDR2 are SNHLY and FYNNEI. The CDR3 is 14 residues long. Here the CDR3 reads CASSDRSEDQPQHF. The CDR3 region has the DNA TGTGCCAGCAGTGACAGGTCGGAGGATCAGCCCCAGCATTTT.

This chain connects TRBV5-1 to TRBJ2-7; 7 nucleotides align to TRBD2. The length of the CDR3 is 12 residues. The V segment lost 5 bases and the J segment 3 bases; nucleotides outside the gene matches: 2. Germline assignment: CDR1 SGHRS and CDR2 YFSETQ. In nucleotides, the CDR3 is TGCGCCAGCAGAAGGGAGGGCTACGAGCAGTACTTC. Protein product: CASRREGYEQYF.

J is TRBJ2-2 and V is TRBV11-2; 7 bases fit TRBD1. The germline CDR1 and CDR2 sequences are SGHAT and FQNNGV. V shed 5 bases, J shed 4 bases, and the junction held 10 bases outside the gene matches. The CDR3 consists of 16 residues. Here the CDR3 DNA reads TGTGCCAGCAGCACCTTGACAGGGAGATTCACCGGGGAGCTGTTTTTT. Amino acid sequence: CASSTLTGRFTGELFF.

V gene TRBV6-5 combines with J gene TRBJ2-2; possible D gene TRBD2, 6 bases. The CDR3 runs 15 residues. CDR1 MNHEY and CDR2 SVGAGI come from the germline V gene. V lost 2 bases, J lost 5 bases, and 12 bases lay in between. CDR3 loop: CASSYLLARTGELFF. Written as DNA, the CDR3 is TGTGCCAGCAGTTACCTTCTAGCGCGTACCGGGGAGCTGTTTTTT.

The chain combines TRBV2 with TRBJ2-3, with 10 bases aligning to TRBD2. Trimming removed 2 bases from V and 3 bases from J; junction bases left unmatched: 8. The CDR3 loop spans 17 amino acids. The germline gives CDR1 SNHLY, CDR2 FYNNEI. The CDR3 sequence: CASSEMLAGEGTDTQYF. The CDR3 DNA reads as TGTGCCAGCAGTGAAATGCTAGCGGGAGAGGGGACAGATACGCAGTATTTT. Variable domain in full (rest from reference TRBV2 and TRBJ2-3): EPEVTQTPSHQVTQMGQEVILRCVPISNHLYFYWYRQILGQKVEFLVSFYNNEISEKSEIFDDQFSVERPDGSNFTLKIRSTKLEDSAMYFCASSEMLAGEGTDTQYFGPGTRLTVL.

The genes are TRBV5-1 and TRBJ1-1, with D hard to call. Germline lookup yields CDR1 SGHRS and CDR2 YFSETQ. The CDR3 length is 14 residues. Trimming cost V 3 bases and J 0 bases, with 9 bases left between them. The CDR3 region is CASSWPGMNTEAFF. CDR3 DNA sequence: TGCGCCAGCAGCTGGCCGGGGATGAACACTGAAGCTTTCTTT.

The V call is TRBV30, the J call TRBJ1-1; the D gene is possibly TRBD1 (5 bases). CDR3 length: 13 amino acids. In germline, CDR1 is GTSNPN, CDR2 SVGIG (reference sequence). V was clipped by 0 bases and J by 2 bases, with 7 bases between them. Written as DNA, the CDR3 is TGTGCCTGGAGTGTACAGGAAAACACTGAAGCTTTCTTT. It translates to CAWSVQENTEAFF.

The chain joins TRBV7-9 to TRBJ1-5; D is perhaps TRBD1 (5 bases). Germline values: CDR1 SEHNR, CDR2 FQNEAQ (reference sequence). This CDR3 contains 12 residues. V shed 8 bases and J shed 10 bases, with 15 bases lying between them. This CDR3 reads CASAGGEDPQHF. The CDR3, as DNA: TGTGCCAGCGCTGGGGGGGAGGATCCCCAGCATTTT.

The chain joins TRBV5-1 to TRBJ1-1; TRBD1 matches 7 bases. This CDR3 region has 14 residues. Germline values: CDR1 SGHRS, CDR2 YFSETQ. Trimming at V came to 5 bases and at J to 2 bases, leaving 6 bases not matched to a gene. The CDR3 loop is CASSPGQPNTEAFF. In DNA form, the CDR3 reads TGCGCCAGCAGTCCGGGACAGCCAAACACTGAAGCTTTCTTT.

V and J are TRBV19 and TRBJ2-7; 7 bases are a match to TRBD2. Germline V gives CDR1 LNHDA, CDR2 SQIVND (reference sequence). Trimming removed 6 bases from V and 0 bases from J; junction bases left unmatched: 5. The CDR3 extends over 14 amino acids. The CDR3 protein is CASSGSSGSYEQYF. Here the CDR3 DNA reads TGTGCCAGTAGCGGTTCTAGCGGCTCCTACGAGCAGTACTTC.

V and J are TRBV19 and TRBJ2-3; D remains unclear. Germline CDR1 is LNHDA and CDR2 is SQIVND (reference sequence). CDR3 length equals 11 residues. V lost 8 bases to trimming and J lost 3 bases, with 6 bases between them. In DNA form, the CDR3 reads TGTGCCAGTGGGCCGACAGATACGCAGTATTTT. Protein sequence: CASGPTDTQYF.

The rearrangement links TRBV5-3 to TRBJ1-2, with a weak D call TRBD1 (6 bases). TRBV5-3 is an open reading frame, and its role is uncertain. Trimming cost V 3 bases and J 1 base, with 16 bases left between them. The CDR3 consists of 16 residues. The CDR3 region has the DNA TGTGCCAGAAGCTGCTCAGGGGAGAGGGGTAACTATGGCTACACCTTC. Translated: CARSCSGERGNYGYTF.